Detailed here is one TCR beta chain. The germline gives CDR1 MGHRA, CDR2 YSYEKL. The V end was cut by 4 bases, the J end by 4 bases, with 13 bases between. This CDR3 region has 14 residues. These data originate in a study of PD-L1 blockade in urothelial cancer. For the study at large: About nine tenths of the roughly 30 patients were men with bladder-origin urothelial cancer. Timepoints chosen for blood analysis were 3 weeks (second dose) and 6 weeks after treatment start.

Synthetic TCR analog templates were added to each PCR reaction. Sequencing was performed with immunoSEQ multiplex PCR; in TCRdb, only in-frame clones are kept and a portion is missing. Of 45,000 to 60,000 clones in the sample, over 75% were seen once. Sample: PBMCs, taken around atezolizumab (anti-PD-L1) treatment. This TCR derives from a man aged 35 to 55 with urothelial cancer. V usage is TRBV4-1 and J usage is TRBJ1-1; a possible D gene is TRBD1 (6 bases). In DNA, the CDR3 is TGCGCCAGCAGCCCTCGGACAGAAAGCACTGAAGCTTTCTTT. Translating gives CASSPRTESTEAFF.